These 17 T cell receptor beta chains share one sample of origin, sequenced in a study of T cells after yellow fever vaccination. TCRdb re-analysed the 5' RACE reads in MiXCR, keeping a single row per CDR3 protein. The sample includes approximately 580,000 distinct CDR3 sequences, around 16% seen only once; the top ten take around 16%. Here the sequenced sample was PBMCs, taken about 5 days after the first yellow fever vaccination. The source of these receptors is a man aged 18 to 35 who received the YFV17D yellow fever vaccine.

This CDR3 is CSVPCRGGTIAGYTF. CDR3 DNA sequence: TGCAGCGTGCCATGCCGGGGGGGGACCATTGCGGGCTACACCTTC. V is TRBV29-1 and J is TRBJ1-2; TRBD1 is a possible D gene (5 bases). The CDR3 runs to 15 residues. Trimming cost V 6 bases and J 8 bases, with 25 bases left between them. The germline V gene has CDR1 SQVTM and CDR2 ANQGSEA.

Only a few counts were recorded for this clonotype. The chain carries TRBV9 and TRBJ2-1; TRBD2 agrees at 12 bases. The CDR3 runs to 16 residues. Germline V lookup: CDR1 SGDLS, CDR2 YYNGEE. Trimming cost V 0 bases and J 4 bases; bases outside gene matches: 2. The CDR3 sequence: CASSVVGLAGYNEQFF. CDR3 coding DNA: TGTGCCAGCAGCGTAGTTGGACTAGCGGGGTACAATGAGCAGTTCTTC.

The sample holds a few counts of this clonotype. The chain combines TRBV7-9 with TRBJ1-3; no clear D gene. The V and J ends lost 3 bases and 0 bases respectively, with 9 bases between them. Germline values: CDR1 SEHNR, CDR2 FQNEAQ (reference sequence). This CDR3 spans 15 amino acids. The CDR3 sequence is CASSLDPNSGNTIYF. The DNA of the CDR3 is TGTGCCAGCAGCTTGGACCCAAACTCTGGAAACACCATATATTTT.

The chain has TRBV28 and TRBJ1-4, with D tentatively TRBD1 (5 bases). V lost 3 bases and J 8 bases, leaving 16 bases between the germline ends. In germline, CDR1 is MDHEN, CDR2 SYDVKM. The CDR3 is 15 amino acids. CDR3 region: CASSFSGLGGEKLFF. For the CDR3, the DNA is TGTGCCAGCAGTTTCTCCGGACTGGGGGGAGAAAAACTGTTTTTT.

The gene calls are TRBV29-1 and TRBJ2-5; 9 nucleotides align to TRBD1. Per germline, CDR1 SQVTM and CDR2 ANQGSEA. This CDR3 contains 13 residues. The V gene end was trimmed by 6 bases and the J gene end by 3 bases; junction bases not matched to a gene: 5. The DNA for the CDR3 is TGCAGCGTGGGGGGGACAGGGAAAGAGACCCAGTACTTC. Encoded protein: CSVGGTGKETQYF.

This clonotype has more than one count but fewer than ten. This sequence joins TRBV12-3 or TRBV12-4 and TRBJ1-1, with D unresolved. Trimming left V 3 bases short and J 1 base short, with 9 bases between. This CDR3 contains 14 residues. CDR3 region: CASSFSGGNTEAFF. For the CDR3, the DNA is TGTGCCAGCAGTTTTTCCGGAGGGAACACTGAAGCTTTCTTT.

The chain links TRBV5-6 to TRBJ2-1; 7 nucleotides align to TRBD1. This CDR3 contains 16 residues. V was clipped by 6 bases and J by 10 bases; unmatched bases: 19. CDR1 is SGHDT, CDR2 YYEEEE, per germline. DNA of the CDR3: TGTGCCAGCACCAGAGCCTGGGACAGTGGGCTTGAAGAGCAGTTCTTC. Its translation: CASTRAWDSGLEEQFF.

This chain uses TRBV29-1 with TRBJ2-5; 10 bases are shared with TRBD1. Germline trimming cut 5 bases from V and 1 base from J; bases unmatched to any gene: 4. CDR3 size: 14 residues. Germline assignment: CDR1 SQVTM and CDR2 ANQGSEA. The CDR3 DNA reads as TGCAGCGTTCGGGACAGGGGCCGCCAAGAGACCCAGTACTTC. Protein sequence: CSVRDRGRQETQYF.

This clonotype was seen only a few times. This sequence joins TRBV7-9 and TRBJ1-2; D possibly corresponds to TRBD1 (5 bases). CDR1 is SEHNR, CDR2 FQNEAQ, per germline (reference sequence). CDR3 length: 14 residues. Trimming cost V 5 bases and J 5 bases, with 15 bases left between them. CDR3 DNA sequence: TGTGCCAGCAGCCCCTCCGGGACTGAGTATGGCTACACCTTC. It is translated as CASSPSGTEYGYTF.

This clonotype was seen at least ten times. CDR3 in amino acids: CASGGQDLIQPQHF. The CDR3, as DNA: TGTGCCAGCGGGGGGCAGGACCTCATTCAGCCCCAGCATTTT. The chain joins TRBV7-9 to TRBJ1-5; TRBD1 might be the D (6 bases). The CDR3 runs 14 residues. The V end was cut by 8 bases, the J end by 6 bases, with 17 bases between. CDR1 SEHNR and CDR2 FQNEAQ come from the germline V gene (reference sequence).

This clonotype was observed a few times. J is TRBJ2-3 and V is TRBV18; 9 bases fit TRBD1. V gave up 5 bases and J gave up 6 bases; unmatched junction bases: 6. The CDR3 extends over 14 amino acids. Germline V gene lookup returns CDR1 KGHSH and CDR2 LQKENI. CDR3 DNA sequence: TGTGCCAGCTCATCGGGACAGGGCGGGGATACGCAGTATTTT. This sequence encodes CASSSGQGGDTQYF.

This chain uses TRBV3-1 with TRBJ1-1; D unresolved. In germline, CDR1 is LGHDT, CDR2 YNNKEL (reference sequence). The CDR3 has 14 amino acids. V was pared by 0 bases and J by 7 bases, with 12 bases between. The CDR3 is CASSQDVGFREAFF. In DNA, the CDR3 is TGTGCCAGCAGCCAAGATGTGGGGTTCCGTGAAGCTTTCTTT.

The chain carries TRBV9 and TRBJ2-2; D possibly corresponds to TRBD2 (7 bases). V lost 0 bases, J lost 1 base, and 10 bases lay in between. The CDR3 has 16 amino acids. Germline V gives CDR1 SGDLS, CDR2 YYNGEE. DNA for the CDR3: TGTGCCAGCAGCGTAGCGGGGGGCCAGAACACCGGGGAGCTGTTTTTT. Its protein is CASSVAGGQNTGELFF.

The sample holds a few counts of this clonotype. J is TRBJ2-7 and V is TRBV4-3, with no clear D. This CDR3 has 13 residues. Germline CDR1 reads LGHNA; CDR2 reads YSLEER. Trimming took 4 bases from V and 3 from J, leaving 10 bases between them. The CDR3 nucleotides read TGCGCCAGCAGCCGAGATAAATTCTACGAGCAGTACTTC. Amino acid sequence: CASSRDKFYEQYF.

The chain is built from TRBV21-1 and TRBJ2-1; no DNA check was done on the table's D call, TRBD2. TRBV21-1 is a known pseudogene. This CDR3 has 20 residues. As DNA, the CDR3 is TGTGCCAGCAGCAAAGGTATGCCATCGCCAGGCCCTACCTCCTACAATGAGCAGTTCTTC. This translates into CASSKGMPSPGPTSYNEQFF.

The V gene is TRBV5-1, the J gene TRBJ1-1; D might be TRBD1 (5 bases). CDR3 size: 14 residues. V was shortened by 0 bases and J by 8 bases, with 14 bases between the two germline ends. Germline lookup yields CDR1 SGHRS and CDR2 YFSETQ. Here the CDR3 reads CASSLGDPRGEAFF. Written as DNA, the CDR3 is TGCGCCAGCAGCTTGGGAGACCCCCGGGGCGAAGCTTTCTTT.

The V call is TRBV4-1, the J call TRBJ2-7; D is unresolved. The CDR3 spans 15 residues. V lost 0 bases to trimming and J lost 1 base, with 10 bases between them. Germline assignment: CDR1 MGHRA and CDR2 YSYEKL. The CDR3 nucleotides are TGCGCCAGCAGCCAAGAGCCGGACCTATCCTACGAGCAGTACTTC. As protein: CASSQEPDLSYEQYF.